This T cell receptor (beta chain) originates from a study of T cells in Graves' hyperthyroidism and ophthalmopathy. Study-level points and caveats: From stable hyperthyroidism, ophthalmopathy was set apart by a 13 V-J model. Blood held most thyroid clonotypes expanded above 0.001 frequency. The model forecast ophthalmopathy, anticipating it by a median about six months before onset.

V was cut by 3 bases and J by 2 bases, with 6 bases left in between. This CDR3 comprises 12 residues. The germline gives CDR1 SQVTM, CDR2 ANQGSEA. TCR beta CDR3 sequences were amplified from RNA transcripts. TCR CDR3 underwent first-round RT-PCR with the HTBI primer set. TCRdb used MiXCR to reprocess the multiplex PCR reads, holding one entry per CDR3 protein. The table has roughly 280,000 distinct CDR3 sequences, about 15% seen once. This clonotype was counted a few times. The antigen is not known. Lactation, pregnancy, other autoimmune disease or uncontrolled infection led to exclusion of patients. The receptor was isolated from an older woman with Graves' ophthalmopathy. V gene TRBV29-1 combines with J gene TRBJ2-3; D is undetermined. Sequences were obtained from blood. CDR3 in amino acids: CSVEYPTDTQYF. CDR3 coding DNA: TGCAGCGTTGAGTACCCCACAGATACGCAGTATTTT.